These T cell receptor beta chains were read from a single sample in a study of CD8 T cells in ankylosing spondylitis. MiXCR, applied by TCRdb to the 5' RACE reads, yields one record per CDR3 protein. In the table there are about 190,000 distinct CDR3 sequences, roughly 13% of which are singletons. Sequenced input: blood, either unsorted or a sorted T cell fraction (not recorded which). These receptors were collected from a female donor with ankylosing spondylitis or in good health (not recorded which). Each CDR3 is given with its conserved first and last residue. The D gene is left open where the match is weak. Size is stated for part of the rows, as once, few or many counts, or as a class when the clone is expanded.

TRBJ2-7 TRBD2 TRBV20-1 many TGCAGTGCTAGAGATGGGACTAGAACCTCCTACGAGCAGTACTTC CSARDGTRTSYEQYF
TRBJ2-1 TRBD2 TRBV3-1 many TGTGCCAGCACCTCTAGCGGGCCTCGATACGATGAGCAGTTCTTC CASTSSGPRYDEQFF
TRBJ2-7 TRBD2 TRBV6-2/TRBV6-3 many TGTGCCAGCAGCCCCGGACTAGCGGGCCCTCCTCTTTCCTACGAGCAGTACTTC CASSPGLAGPPLSYEQYF
TRBJ2-1 TRBD1 TRBV24-1 many TGTGCCACCACGGGACAGTTATACAATGAGCAGTTCTTC CATTGQLYNEQFF
TRBJ1-4 NA TRBV27 NA TGTGCCAGCGGCCAGAGCCGAAAAAGCGAAAAACTGTTTTTT CASGQSRKSEKLFF
TRBJ2-3 TRBD2 TRBV5-1 few TGCGCCAGCAGCGCCAGCGGGAGGGCCATGGATACGCAGTATTTT CASSASGRAMDTQYF
TRBJ2-7 TRBD2 TRBV29-1 few TGCAGCGTTGTAGCGGGGTACTACGAGCAGTACTTC CSVVAGYYEQYF
TRBJ2-7 TRBD1 TRBV4-1 many TGCGCCAGCAGCCAACAACAGGGGGTTTACGAGCAGTACTTC CASSQQQGVYEQYF
TRBJ1-6 NA TRBV20-1 many TGCAGTGCAAGAGTGACGCTTAATTCACCCCTCCACTTT CSARVTLNSPLHF
TRBJ2-7 NA TRBV4-3 many TGCGCCAGCAGCCAAGAGGCCCTCATCGACGCCTACGAGCAGTACTTC CASSQEALIDAYEQYF
TRBJ1-2 NA TRBV29-1 many TGCAGCGGGGGGGAGGGGGATGCCTATGGCTACACCTTC CSGGEGDAYGYTF
TRBJ2-3 NA TRBV18 NA TGTGCCAGCTCACCACAGGGTGCAGATACGCAGTATTTT CASSPQGADTQYF
TRBJ2-5 NA TRBV7-9 many TGTGCCAGCAGCTCGGGGGGCAGGGAAGAGACCCAGTACTTC CASSSGGREETQYF
TRBJ2-2 NA TRBV4-2 NA TGTGCCAGCAGCCAAGAAGGACCCTCGAACACCGGGGAGCTGTTTTTT CASSQEGPSNTGELFF
TRBJ1-2 NA TRBV4-3 many TGCGCCAGCAGCCAACAACAGGCTCCTAACTATGGCTACACCTTC CASSQQQAPNYGYTF
TRBJ2-7 NA TRBV20-1 few TGCAGTGCATTATCGGGGATTGGGTCCTACGAGCAGTACTTC CSALSGIGSYEQYF
TRBJ1-6 NA TRBV6-5 many TGTGCCAGCAGTTACATTGCGGGCGGTCACTCACCCCTCCACTTT CASSYIAGGHSPLHF
TRBJ2-7 NA TRBV28 many TGTGCCAGCAGCCCTACGGGACCCAGGGTTCAGAGCGAGCAGTACTTC CASSPTGPRVQSEQYF
TRBJ2-2 NA TRBV7-6 many TGTGCCAGCAGCTTAAGGCTCAGCCAAGGAACCGGGGAGCTGTTTTTT CASSLRLSQGTGELFF
TRBJ2-1 TRBD2 TRBV7-2 few TGTGCCAGCACCACCTTCGGCGGGAGCAATGAGCAGTTCTTC CASTTFGGSNEQFF
TRBJ2-7 TRBD2 TRBV6-1 many TGTGCCAGCATCCCTAGCGGGCGTTACGAGCAGTACTTC CASIPSGRYEQYF
TRBJ2-1 TRBD2 TRBV18 NA TGTGCCAGCTCACCAGGCGGGGGAGCCTACAATGAGCAGTTCTTC CASSPGGGAYNEQFF
TRBJ2-2 NA TRBV30 few TGTGCCTGGAGTGTGGGACTGTCCGGGGAGCTGTTTTTT CAWSVGLSGELFF
TRBJ2-7 NA TRBV6-1 few TGTGCCAGCAGCCTAGTTAGACCGGGACAAGGGAGGGAGCAGTACTTC CASSLVRPGQGREQYF
TRBJ1-1 NA TRBV5-1 many TGCGCCAGCAGCTTGCAGCCGGGGGGGACTGAAGCTTTCTTT CASSLQPGGTEAFF
TRBJ1-5 NA TRBV6-7 many TGTGCCAGCAGTTACTATACAGAATATAGCAATCAGCCCCAGCATTTT CASSYYTEYSNQPQHF
TRBJ1-2 NA TRBV20-1 many TGCAGTGCTAGAAGTGGGGGAGCTAACTATGGCTACACCTTC CSARSGGANYGYTF
TRBJ2-1 NA TRBV5-6 NA TGTGCCAGCAGCTTCTTCGCTGCAGGGGCCTTCTACAATGAGCAGTTCTTC CASSFFAAGAFYNEQFF
TRBJ2-6 NA TRBV6-1 NA TGTGCCAGTCAGGGTTCTGGGGCCAACGTCCTGACTTTC CASQGSGANVLTF
TRBJ2-7 TRBD1 TRBV12-3/TRBV12-4 few TGTGCCAGCAGTCCAAGGACAGGGGCGGGCGAGCAGTACTTC CASSPRTGAGEQYF
TRBJ2-1 NA TRBV6-2/TRBV6-3 many TGTGCCAGCAGTTACGAGAGCACCGACGTGGGTGAGCAGTTCTTC CASSYESTDVGEQFF
TRBJ2-1 TRBD2 TRBV5-1 many TGCGCCAGCAGCTTGGTTCTAGCGGGAGGAAACAATGAGCAGTTCTTC CASSLVLAGGNNEQFF
TRBJ1-1 NA TRBV30 few TGTGCCTGGAGTGTTGAGTACGAAGCTTTCTTT CAWSVEYEAFF
TRBJ2-1 NA TRBV7-8 NA TGTGCCAGCAGCTTTTATAGCAATGAGCAGTTCTTC CASSFYSNEQFF
TRBJ1-3 NA TRBV29-1 few TGCAGCGCTGGGACCTACTCTGGAAACACCATATATTTT CSAGTYSGNTIYF
TRBJ2-1 NA TRBV7-9 many TGTGCCAGCAGCTTAGTCGTAGACTCCGGTGAGCAGTTCTTC CASSLVVDSGEQFF
TRBJ1-2 NA TRBV7-2 many TGTGCCAGCAGCTTAAGGGCAGGGGACTATGGCTACACCTTC CASSLRAGDYGYTF
TRBJ2-3 NA TRBV5-1 NA TGCGCCAGCAGCTGGGGACGGGGCAGCACAGATACGCAGTATTTT CASSWGRGSTDTQYF
TRBJ1-1 NA TRBV6-2/TRBV6-3 many TGTGCCAGCCCGTCGGACAGGAACACTGAAGCTTTCTTT CASPSDRNTEAFF
TRBJ2-2 NA TRBV7-6 many TGTGCCAGCAGCCCCCTCAAGGGGGAGCTGTTTTTT CASSPLKGELFF
TRBJ2-1 TRBD2 TRBV19 many TGTGCCACCGAGACTAGCGGGAGGGGGTACAATGAGCAGTTCTTC CATETSGRGYNEQFF
TRBJ2-3 NA TRBV14 many TGTGCCAGCAGCCAAATCCTAGGAGGGGGCACCACAGATACGCAGTATTTT CASSQILGGGTTDTQYF
TRBJ1-5 NA TRBV20-1 NA TGCAGTGCTAGGCCAGGGGAGTTCAGTCAGCCCCAGCATTTT CSARPGEFSQPQHF
TRBJ1-1 NA TRBV15 many TGTGCCACCAGCAGAGATCGTTCAGATAGGGCTGAAGCTTTCTTT CATSRDRSDRAEAFF
TRBJ2-2 NA TRBV13 few TGTGCCAGCAGCGCCAGGGCAGGCTACAACACCGGGGAGCTGTTTTTT CASSARAGYNTGELFF
TRBJ1-1 NA TRBV20-1 NA TGCAGTGCTAGAGGCCTCGCAGGGGCGAACACTGAAGCTTTCTTT CSARGLAGANTEAFF
TRBJ2-3 TRBD1 TRBV5-1 many TGCGCCAGCAGCTTGGATGGACAGGGAAGAACAGATACGCAGTATTTT CASSLDGQGRTDTQYF
TRBJ1-2 TRBD1 TRBV7-8 few TGTGCCAGCAGCCTACAGGGACAGGATGGCTACACCTTC CASSLQGQDGYTF